A selection of T cell receptor beta chains follows, all from one sample in a study of somatic mutations in cytotoxic T cells in rheumatoid arthritis. TCRdb's table, derived via immunoSEQ multiplex PCR, lists solely in-frame clones and lacks some. Of roughly 10,000 clones listed, around 81% are singletons. Sequenced input: CD8+ T cells sorted from blood. These receptors all stem from an adult with rheumatoid arthritis. The CDR3 runs from the conserved cysteine through the conserved F or W. A D gene is named only where the DNA matches it firmly. Size tells how often a clone was seen (once, few, many) or the class of an expanded clone, and some rows leave it out.

size	D	V	J	CDR3	DNA
-	TRBD1	TRBV6-6	TRBJ2-5	CASSYRDSQETQYF	TGTGCCAGCAGTTACCGGGACAGCCAAGAGACCCAGTACTTC
-	-	TRBV29-1	TRBJ2-2	CSVERGSTGSGELFF	TGCAGCGTTGAGAGAGGGAGCACAGGGTCCGGGGAGCTGTTTTTT
once	-	TRBV28	TRBJ1-1	CASTLVMNTEAFF	TGTGCCAGCACCCTGGTGATGAACACTGAAGCTTTCTTT
-	-	TRBV6-5	TRBJ1-1	CASSYATRFAEAFF	TGTGCCAGCAGCTACGCCACGCGGTTCGCTGAAGCTTTCTTT
-	TRBD1	TRBV7-9	TRBJ1-1	CASSAGQGMNTEAFF	TGTGCCAGCAGCGCAGGACAGGGAATGAACACTGAAGCTTTCTTT
-	-	TRBV7-2	TRBJ1-1	CASSLLGVNTEAFF	TGTGCCAGCAGCTTACTCGGGGTGAACACTGAAGCTTTCTTT
-	TRBD2	TRBV7-3	TRBJ2-1	CASSSLAGGSYNEQFF	TGTGCCAGCAGCTCCCTAGCGGGGGGCTCTTACAATGAGCAGTTCTTC
-	-	TRBV2	TRBJ1-2	CASREGYGYTF	TGTGCCAGCAGGGAAGGGTATGGCTACACCTTC
-	-	TRBV6-5	TRBJ2-3	CASSYSILGGDTQYF	TGTGCCAGCAGTTACTCGATACTAGGGGGAGATACGCAGTATTTT
once	-	TRBV11-3	TRBJ2-1	CASSLALGEQFF	TGTGCCAGCAGCTTAGCTTTGGGGGAGCAGTTCTTC
-	-	TRBV5-1	TRBJ1-1	CASSLREGGFTEAFF	TGCGCCAGCAGCTTGAGGGAGGGGGGGTTCACTGAAGCTTTCTTT
-	-	TRBV6-5	TRBJ2-1	CASSYSLDPKGYEQFF	TGTGCCAGCAGTTACTCGCTGGACCCAAAAGGGTATGAGCAGTTCTTC
-	TRBD1	TRBV6-5	TRBJ1-1	CASQGQLNTEAFF	TGTGCCAGTCAGGGACAGTTGAACACTGAAGCTTTCTTT
-	-	TRBV4-3	TRBJ1-1	CASSQDQRFMNTEAFF	TGCGCCAGCAGCCAAGATCAACGGTTTATGAACACTGAAGCTTTCTTT
few	-	TRBV5-1	TRBJ2-7	CASSLASGIGASYEQYF	TGCGCCAGCAGCTTGGCCTCGGGTATAGGGGCCTCCTACGAGCAGTACTTC
few	-	TRBV7-9	TRBJ1-5	CASSLEWGGISNQPQHF	TGTGCCAGCAGCTTGGAGTGGGGGGGGATTAGCAATCAGCCCCAGCATTTT
-	-	TRBV19	TRBJ2-5	CASSTFGRAETQYF	TGTGCCAGTAGTACTTTCGGACGGGCAGAGACCCAGTACTTC
-	TRBD1	TRBV30	TRBJ2-7	CACLTGGYEQYF	TGTGCCTGCCTGACAGGGGGCTACGAGCAGTACTTC
once	TRBD1	TRBV6-6	TRBJ1-3	CASRPDRGLGNTIYF	TGTGCCAGCAGACCGGACAGGGGGCTAGGAAACACCATATATTTT
-	-	TRBV7-3	TRBJ1-1	CASSQELGDTEAFF	TGCGCCAGCAGCCAAGAGCTGGGGGACACTGAAGCTTTCTTT
-	TRBD1	TRBV28	TRBJ2-2	CASTEREQGAFTGELFF	TGTGCCAGCACTGAGAGGGAACAGGGGGCCTTCACCGGGGAGCTGTTTTTT
few	TRBD1	TRBV27	TRBJ1-2	CASSPRTGRGYTF	TGTGCCAGCAGTCCAAGGACAGGTCGTGGCTACACCTTC